A single sample is the source of the 17 T cell receptor beta chains below, sequenced in a study of T cells after yellow fever vaccination. TCRdb re-called the 5' RACE reads through MiXCR, storing one row per CDR3 protein. The sample lists a few hundred thousand distinct CDR3 sequences, about 4% seen once, with roughly 24% in the top ten. Here the sequenced sample was PBMCs, taken 5 days after the yellow fever booster vaccination. These receptors all come from a man between 18 and 35 years old who received the YFV17D yellow fever vaccine.

The sample holds one count of this clonotype. This chain connects TRBV27 to TRBJ1-1; a weak D match, TRBD1 (6 bases). Trimming took off 6 bases at V and 3 bases at J, with 11 bases between the two ends. The CDR3 length is 13 residues. Germline CDR1 and CDR2: MNHEY and SMNVEV (reference sequence). The CDR3 DNA follows: TGTGCCAGCAGCAAGACAGGTTACACTGAAGCTTTCTTT. Translated: CASSKTGYTEAFF.

This clonotype has just a few counts. The chain carries TRBV5-1 and TRBJ2-1; 9 nucleotides agree with TRBD1. Germline CDR1 and CDR2: SGHRS and YFSETQ. The length of the CDR3 is 14 residues. Trimming at V came to 5 bases and at J to 8 bases, leaving 8 bases not matched to a gene. CDR3 DNA sequence: TGCGCCAGCAGTTCCGGGACAGGGCGGTATGAGCAGTTCTTC. It translates to CASSSGTGRYEQFF.

CDR3 residues: CASSLPGGGYTF. The CDR3 DNA sequence: TGTGCCAGCAGTTTGCCGGGTGGAGGCTACACCTTC. The chain couples TRBV28 to TRBJ1-2, with unresolved D. Germline V gene sequence: CDR1 MDHEN, CDR2 SYDVKM. This CDR3 has 12 residues. Trimming pared 3 bases from V and 8 bases from J, leaving 10 bases between.

V is TRBV29-1 and J is TRBJ1-1; D uncertain. The CDR3 covers 12 residues. Germline-derived CDR1 and CDR2 are SQVTM and ANQGSEA. Trimming took 4 bases from V and 1 from J, leaving 7 bases between them. DNA for the CDR3: TGCAGCGTTGGCTCCGGGAACACTGAAGCTTTCTTT. Translating gives CSVGSGNTEAFF.

J is TRBJ2-1 and V is TRBV11-2; D gene uncertain. The V and J ends lost 4 bases and 1 base respectively, with 5 bases between them. Germline V gene lookup returns CDR1 SGHAT and CDR2 FQNNGV. This CDR3 spans 13 amino acids. The CDR3 loop reads CASSSRSYNEQFF. The CDR3 DNA reads TGTGCCAGCAGCTCTAGATCCTACAATGAGCAGTTCTTC.

This clonotype was seen ten or more times. V usage is TRBV6-5 and J usage is TRBJ2-6, with a weak D call TRBD2 (6 bases). The V end was cut by 7 bases, the J end by 2 bases, with 12 bases between. The CDR3 is 15 amino acids. Germline-derived CDR1 and CDR2 are MNHEY and SVGAGI. For the CDR3, the DNA is TGTGCCAGCACCCTCTCGGGGGCTGGGGCCAACGTCCTGACTTTC. Translation gives CASTLSGAGANVLTF.

The chain combines TRBV7-2 with TRBJ1-2; D is unclear. This CDR3 region has 15 residues. The V gene lost 5 bases and the J gene lost 0 bases, with 13 bases spanning the gap. CDR1 is SGHTA and CDR2 is FQGNSA in the germline V gene. CDR3 sequence: CASSIVPKSNYGYTF. The CDR3, as DNA: TGTGCCAGCAGCATCGTCCCGAAGTCTAACTATGGCTACACCTTC.

This clonotype was detected ten times or more. The J gene is TRBJ1-1, the V gene TRBV7-9; TRBD1 aligns across 7 bases. The CDR3 length is 13 residues. Trimming removed 5 bases from V and 6 bases from J; junction bases left unmatched: 6. Germline V lookup: CDR1 SEHNR, CDR2 FQNEAQ (reference sequence). The CDR3 sequence: CASSPTGIPEAFF. The CDR3 nucleotides read TGTGCCAGCAGCCCGACAGGGATCCCTGAAGCTTTCTTT. The full variable domain, with the rest looked up from reference TRBV7-9 and TRBJ1-1, is DTGVSQNPRHKITKRGQNVTFRCDPISEHNRLYWYRQTLGQGPEFLTYFQNEAQLEKSRLLSDRFSAERPKGSFSTLEIQRTEQGDSAMYLCASSPTGIPEAFFGQGTRLTVV.

This clonotype was seen a handful of times. The rearrangement links TRBV27 to TRBJ1-2; 8 nucleotides line up with TRBD1. The trim removed 6 bases at V and 0 bases at J, leaving 3 bases unmatched. This CDR3 contains 14 residues. Germline loops: CDR1 MNHEY, CDR2 SMNVEV (reference sequence). Here the CDR3 reads CASRRQGTNYGYTF. For the CDR3, the DNA is TGTGCCAGCAGGCGACAGGGGACTAACTATGGCTACACCTTC.

This clonotype was seen at least ten times. The rearrangement links TRBV6-6 to TRBJ1-3, with 8 nucleotides matching TRBD1. The CDR3 is 14 residues long. Germline V CDR1 and CDR2: MNHNY, SVGAGI (reference sequence). The J segment lost 4 bases and the V segment lost 5 bases, leaving 4 bases of the junction unmatched. CDR3 region: CASSQGAEGNTIYF. The CDR3 region has the DNA TGTGCCAGCAGTCAGGGGGCGGAAGGAAACACCATATATTTT.

This clonotype was counted at least ten times. The chain couples TRBV7-2 to TRBJ2-7; 7 nucleotides align to TRBD2. This CDR3 region has 13 residues. The trim removed 2 bases at V and 2 bases at J, leaving 0 bases unmatched. The V gene's germline CDR1 is SGHTA and CDR2 FQGNSA. The CDR3 DNA follows: TGTGCCAGCAGCTTAAGCGGGACCTACGAGCAGTACGTC. Its protein product is CASSLSGTYEQYV.

The rearrangement links TRBV7-2 to TRBJ2-7, with D perhaps TRBD1 (6 bases). Germline V gene data show CDR1 as SGHTA and CDR2 as FQGNSA. The CDR3 spans 10 residues. The V gene lost 3 bases and the J gene lost 12 bases, with 9 bases spanning the gap. CDR3 protein: CASSLGHLYF. CDR3 bases: TGTGCCAGCAGCTTGGGACATCTGTACTTC.

The V gene is TRBV12-5, the J gene TRBJ2-2; D ambiguous. Trimming took 3 bases from V and 4 from J, leaving 6 bases between them. The CDR3 extends over 13 amino acids. Looked up from germline, CDR1 is LGHNT and CDR2 is FRNRAP. DNA for the CDR3: TGTGCTAGTGGTTTCACTCTCACCGGGGAGCTGTTTTTT. Its translation is CASGFTLTGELFF.

In this sample, this clonotype turned up a few times. J is TRBJ2-5 and V is TRBV5-6; a possible D gene is TRBD1 (6 bases). In germline, CDR1 is SGHDT, CDR2 YYEEEE. CDR3 size: 14 residues. The V end lost 5 bases, the J end lost 1 base, and 12 bases lay between the germline ends. This CDR3 reads CASSRDTIQETQYF. CDR3 sequence (DNA): TGTGCCAGCAGTCGGGACACCATCCAAGAGACCCAGTACTTC.

Many counts were recorded for this clonotype. The chain couples TRBV7-8 to TRBJ2-7; 8 bases match TRBD2. Losses at the gene ends were 1 base for V and 0 bases for J; bases not matched to a gene: 2. This CDR3 comprises 15 residues. Germline CDR1 SGHVS, CDR2 FQNEAQ. This chain's CDR3 is CASSLVSGISYEQYV. CDR3 bases: TGTGCCAGCAGCTTAGTTAGCGGGATCTCCTACGAGCAGTACGTC.

This clonotype was observed a few times. The chain links TRBV6-2 or TRBV6-3 to TRBJ2-5; the D gene could be TRBD1 or TRBD2 (5 bases each). Trimming cost V 5 bases and J 5 bases, with 12 bases left between them. CDR1 and CDR2 from the germline V gene are MNHEY and SVGEGT. The CDR3 is made up of 13 amino acids. The CDR3 DNA reads TGTGCCAGCAGTGCGTGGGGACGGGAGACCCAGTACTTC. Residues: CASSAWGRETQYF.

The gene calls are TRBV30 and TRBJ2-5; D is ambiguous. This CDR3 is built from 13 residues. The V end was cut by 2 bases, the J end by 1 base, with 8 bases between. Per the germline V gene, CDR1 is GTSNPN and CDR2 is SVGIG (reference sequence). The CDR3 is CAWSRNFQETQYF. CDR3 nucleotide sequence: TGTGCCTGGAGTAGGAACTTCCAAGAGACCCAGTACTTC.